This T cell receptor beta chain was captured in a study of metastatic and nonmetastatic thyroid tumors. Study details: It was across blood and tumor or nodule tissue from malignant and benign thyroid patients that repertoires were compared.

In the authors' methods: Variation in CDR3 across clinicopathological groups served as the basis for constructing a distant-metastasis classifier in papillary thyroid cancer. TCRdb re-called the PCR reads with MiXCR. These V and J calls are TCRdb output, not the study's own analysis. The top ten clones hold under 30% of a sample with about 43,000 clones, over 9.5% of them seen once. Every patient underwent thyroid surgery untreated. Broader study findings: It was reported that TCR beta diversity was significantly higher in malignant thyroid tumors than benign nodules, in blood and tumor.

In its sample, this clone was seen many times. Its specificity is unknown. Germline CDR1 and CDR2: KGHDR and SFDVKD. Trimming at V came to 3 bases and at J to 5 bases, leaving 5 bases not matched to a gene. The CDR3 has 14 residues. The gene calls are TRBV24-1 and TRBJ2-5, with 7 positions matching TRBD2. The source material was blood. The receptor's source is a female donor with papillary thyroid cancer or a benign thyroid nodule (not recorded which). Some clones in this sample may be carry-over from other donors' samples. DNA of the CDR3: TGTGCCACCAGTGATGGACTAGTCGCCGAGACCCAGTACTTC. Translating it yields CATSDGLVAETQYF.